Below, one TCR beta chain is given with its context. The clone's antigen remains unknown. These data are taken from a study of cytomegalovirus exposure and HLA in healthy donors (dated by TCRdb to 2015 to 2018). Describing the broader study: An earlier analysis of about 560 of the donors reported 250 to 350 Gb of sequence data and 100 million to 120 million unique TCR beta sequences obtained from 180 million or so T cells. HLA typing included class I and class II loci at four-digit resolution. A later analysis re-examined previously published TCR beta repertoires from 600 to 700 donors and added high-resolution HLA genotyping to investigate patterns of TCR occurrence. Typing coverage varied by locus: roughly 620-630 donors for A, B, C, DRB1 and DQB1; some 520 for DQA1; about 600 for DPA1; fewer than 480 for DPB1. Roughly 300 gigabases of sequencing data and 70 million to 85 million unique TCR sequences were included in an early release covering 550 to 650 HLA-typed donors. The later analysis used no new phenotypic data to find candidate immune exposures, relying instead on TCR beta sequences and their occurrence across donors. To predict cytomegalovirus infection status, the study combined high-throughput TCR immunosequencing, statistical association of individual TCRs with disease status, and machine learning. The aim of the study was to test whether cataloging public T cell receptors could identify signatures of past pathogen exposure. About 5 DR-DQ haplotypes were handled as single units for association and clustering, since linkage in the cohort was strong. The study used immunosequencing to profile the T cell repertoires of some 600 subjects and linked those repertoires to cytomegalovirus serostatus. A separate validation cohort of approximately 130 different subjects was used in addition to the approximately 640-subject first cohort. Alongside the repertoire data, information on donor age, sex, ethnicity and CMV serostatus was compiled. A later genetic analysis took genome-wide SNP genotypes for about 65% of the 666 donors and used that subset as a discovery cohort. Among about 400 genotyped donors of the cohort, an average of around 220,000 unique TCR beta nucleotide sequences was sequenced per donor, of which about 19% were non-productive. An earlier analysis of roughly 600 of the donors used high-throughput TCR beta sequencing to judge whether each TCR beta V gene segment behaved as functional or pseudogenic. The genetic ancestry cluster associated with self-reported Caucasian donors included about 84% of the 398 genotyped donors. Every discovery cohort repertoire had been produced on one sequencing platform.

Library preparation was by the immunoSEQ multiplex PCR assay. A mixture of 60 forward primers for TCR Vbeta segments and 13 reverse primers for TCR Jbeta segments was used in the multiplex PCR. The CDR3 region of rearranged TCR beta genes was amplified from genomic DNA with a multiplex PCR assay. The amplified TCR beta libraries were sequenced on the Illumina HiSeq System as 87-base-pair reads. From the authors' description of their analysis: Across the 700 or so repertoires, a later analysis counted 80 million or so unique TCR beta chains, approximately 12 million of which were shared by at least two donors. Raw reads were error-corrected and collapsed into unique sequences with a nearest-neighbor algorithm that merged closely related sequences to remove PCR and sequencing errors. To assign V, D and J gene segments, CDR3 sequences were aligned to IMGT reference sequences. For a sequence to be retained, a match of at least six nucleotides was required to both a V gene segment and a J gene segment. A rearrangement was called productive if the CDR3 had no stop codons and remained in frame with V and J, and every other rearrangement was called non-productive. Following IMGT convention, CDR3 was defined as the stretch from the second conserved V-encoded cysteine up to the conserved J-encoded phenylalanine. Sequences without an unambiguous match to a single V gene segment were excluded from the earlier analysis of about 600 of the donors. In an earlier analysis of some 590 of the donors, a V segment was called functional when productive rearrangements were above 56.7%, and segregating when the standard deviation between donors exceeded 5%. A statistical classification framework was developed to diagnose cytomegalovirus status using the catalog of TCR beta chain sequences. In a later analysis, TCR nucleotide sequences were compared against IMGT/GENE-DB human TR gene sequences so that V and J genes could be assigned. In a later analysis, CDR3 sequences and most-parsimonious VDJ recombination scenarios were assigned using the TCRdist pipeline. In a later analysis, each TCR beta chain was defined by its CDR3 amino acid sequence together with its V-gene family, and reads without a unique V-gene family were excluded. As a way to deal with suspected cross-contamination and a sequencing artifact, a later analysis dropped approximately 590 nucleotide sequences that were highly shared and had low generation probability. A later analysis calculated a clonal expansion index for each public chain from normalized within-repertoire ranks of inferred template counts. In a later analysis, generation probabilities were computed with a VDJ recombination model fitted to out-of-frame rearrangements, and the resulting probabilities were checked against IGoR. A later analysis scored TCR-TCR, TCR-HLA and TCR-CMV co-occurrence with hypergeometric tests, applying a repertoire-size bias correction to TCR pairs. To estimate false discovery rates, a later analysis permuted the HLA or CMV assignments 20 times. In a later analysis, co-occurring TCRs were grouped using DBSCAN, and TCRdist sequence similarity was added for clustering within HLA-allele-positive subsets. Repertoires with fewer than 30,000 or more than 120,000 public chains were left out of co-occurrence clustering, as were several repertoires with anomalous nucleotide sharing. The table comes from immuneACCESS by way of TCRdb, which keeps in-frame sequences with V and J called. Part of the clones is missing from these tables; in studies checked, under half for an unresolved V gene and the rest for unknown reasons. That table gives V, J and clone size, and the DNA gave D and trimming. Per the sample table, the count is under 150,000 clones. The ten largest clones capture roughly 2.5% of the sample.

Points the paper makes about the study in general: A later analysis found that TCR association rates varied across HLA loci, with DRB1 alleles showing the most associated TCRs and HLA-C alleles the fewest. When HLA alleles, especially DR and DQ, strongly co-occurred, attributing TCR associations to individual alleles was difficult. It was suggested by the authors that the approach could potentially be generalized to other disease states and immunological phenotypes. Because HLA typing was unavailable for some donors at each locus, only the typed subset was used in association tests. A later analysis found that HLA-associated TCR beta chains were more clonally expanded and had lower generation probabilities than equally common non-associated chains. Roughly uniform sequencing depth across donors was assumed in presence/absence analyses, although this assumption may not hold. In a later genetic analysis, a missense DCLRE1C variant was associated with V-gene and J-gene trimming of TCR beta chains, and the association was replicated in an independent cohort. The 87-base-pair reads could not distinguish some IMGT-functional V segments, including TRBV6-2 and TRBV6-3, so those segments were excluded. The earlier analysis of some 560 of the donors excluded some 15 rarely observed V segments, including chromosome 9 orphons, because counts were too low. Compared with the roughly 720-donor mean, donors in an Asian-associated ancestry cluster had fewer N-insertions in productive TCRs, according to a later genetic analysis. Across donors, most TCR sequences were observed very rarely, whereas some public TCRs were present in many individuals. Immune exposure information for the cohort was limited to CMV serostatus. A later analysis found that most CMV-associated TCR beta chains appeared HLA-restricted, with HLA associations seemingly driven largely by CMV exposure. A cluster of highly shared sequence variants was judged likely to be a technical artifact of the sequencing pipeline. The cohort was sequenced for TCR beta chains only, and without alpha or paired-chain data the features that could be detected were limited. A later analysis associated some 17,000 TCR beta sequences with specific HLA alleles at a false discovery rate of 0.05. A further reported finding was that TCR beta sequences accurately predicted the HLA-A and HLA-B alleles for most subjects in the first cohort. A total of around 150 TCR beta chains were listed by the study as associated with cytomegalovirus. Cytomegalovirus status was reported to be diagnosed by the classifier with high specificity and sensitivity in both the original and validation cohorts. A few of the identified cytomegalovirus-associated TCR beta chains were confirmed in vitro to be specific for cytomegalovirus antigens. In a later analysis, several top co-occurrence clusters were reported to appear linked to parvovirus B19, influenza, CMV and Epstein-Barr virus. Correlated functional status among segregating V segments might be attributable to linkage disequilibrium, but an unknown experimental factor could not be ruled out. An earlier analysis of around 540 of the donors showed that most TCR beta V segments appeared in productive rearrangements either about 87% or about 30% of the time, which broadly matched IMGT annotations.

The cohort was made up of 500 to 800 healthy bone marrow donors. At the time of sampling, every cohort member was nominally healthy, though immune exposures that went unrecorded were likely present. The donor tested CMV seronegative and was one of the 352 seronegative cohort members. A peripheral blood sample was provided by each donor, and peripheral blood mononuclear cells were used for TCR beta sequencing. Genomic DNA was extracted from the blood cell samples with the Qiagen DNeasy Blood Extraction Kit. From its cysteine to its phenylalanine, the CDR3 spans 14 amino acids. The DNA shown is the 42-base CDR3, in frame from base 1. Deletion took 5 bases off V and 2 bases off J, with a span of 12 bases between the germline ends. Per the germline V gene (reference sequence), LNHDA is the CDR1 and SQIVND is the CDR2.

The receptor's source is a man aged 40-49 years in good health and CMV-seronegative. The sequenced sample consisted of PBMCs. This receptor chain uses TRBV19 and TRBJ1-1; the D gene remains uncertain. The nucleotides are TGTGCCAGTAGTGGTTTGAGGAGTAACACTGAAGCTTTCTTT. Its protein reads: CASSGLRSNTEAFF.